These 4 T cell receptor beta chains were all obtained from the same sample, sequenced in a study of T cells in Graves' hyperthyroidism and ophthalmopathy (dated by TCRdb to the late 2010s). The protocol used for the library was multiplex PCR. The data were produced on an Illumina HiSeq 2000. Amplification of TCR beta CDR3 regions was carried out from RNA transcripts. For the first round of RT-PCR on the TCR CDR3, the HTBI primer set was used together with the Qiagen OneStep RT-PCR kit. TCRdb passed the public sequencing reads through fastp at Q25 and MiXCR, retaining productive beta sequences. Entries that share a CDR3 protein sequence are merged under the most common genes and DNA. The sample table holds roughly 300,000 distinct CDR3 sequences, of which around 13% were seen once. The leading ten clones occupy roughly 24% of the sample. The sequencing sample was made of blood. These receptors were obtained from a woman younger than 45 with Graves' hyperthyroidism.

The chain uses TRBV29-1 and TRBJ1-1, with a possible D match to TRBD1 (6 bases). Trimming shortened V by 7 bases and J by 4 bases, and 13 bases separated the two germline ends. This CDR3 contains 12 residues. The germline CDR1 and CDR2 sequences are SQVTM and ANQGSEA. The CDR3 DNA reads as TGCAGCGCCCCCAAGGGGGGCACTGAAGCTTTCTTT. This sequence encodes CSAPKGGTEAFF.

This clonotype was observed many times. The chain has TRBV15 and TRBJ2-1; 11 bases line up with TRBD2. Germline-derived CDR1 and CDR2 are LNHNV and YYDKDF (reference sequence). This CDR3 is built from 15 residues. Trimming at V came to 6 bases and at J to 4 bases, leaving 5 bases not matched to a gene. The CDR3 region is CATSYTSGGYNEQFF. The DNA for the CDR3 is TGTGCCACCAGTTACACTAGCGGGGGATACAATGAGCAGTTCTTC.

This clonotype was found many times. V and J are TRBV18 and TRBJ2-7; D call uncertain. The germline V gene encodes CDR1 KGHSH and CDR2 LQKENI. V was pared by 3 bases and J by 0 bases, with 6 bases between. The CDR3 is made up of 13 amino acids. The CDR3, as DNA: TGTGCCAGCTCACCTCCGTTCTCCTACGAGCAGTACTTC. Protein: CASSPPFSYEQYF.

This clonotype was counted ten times or more. The chain uses TRBV28 and TRBJ1-1; D remains unclear. The CDR3 contains 12 residues. Deletions cut 2 bases from V and 8 bases from J, with 9 bases between. Germline V CDR1 and CDR2: MDHEN, SYDVKM. CDR3 sequence reads: CASSLPQSEAFF. The CDR3 nucleotides read TGTGCCAGCAGTTTACCCCAATCGGAAGCTTTCTTT.